The subject of this entry is one T cell receptor beta chain. Trimming left V 0 bases short and J 1 base short, with 10 bases between. Germline CDR1 reads MNHEY; CDR2 reads SVGAGI. This CDR3 is built from 16 residues. This specimen comes from a study of T cell changes during pregnancy in multiple sclerosis. Clones were sequenced by immunoSEQ multiplex PCR, and TCRdb holds only the in-frame ones, with some missing. Of about 68,000 clones in the sample, about 92% were seen once. Here the sequenced sample was peripheral blood, taken in the second trimester of pregnancy. This chain uses TRBV6-5 with TRBJ2-4; tentative D call: TRBD1 (5 bases). This clonotype was sampled from a female donor in good health, enrolled as a control in a pregnancy study. The CDR3 DNA reads as TGTGCCAGCAGTTACTCCAGGGAAGGGGCCAAAAACATTCAGTACTTC. This sequence encodes CASSYSREGAKNIQYF.